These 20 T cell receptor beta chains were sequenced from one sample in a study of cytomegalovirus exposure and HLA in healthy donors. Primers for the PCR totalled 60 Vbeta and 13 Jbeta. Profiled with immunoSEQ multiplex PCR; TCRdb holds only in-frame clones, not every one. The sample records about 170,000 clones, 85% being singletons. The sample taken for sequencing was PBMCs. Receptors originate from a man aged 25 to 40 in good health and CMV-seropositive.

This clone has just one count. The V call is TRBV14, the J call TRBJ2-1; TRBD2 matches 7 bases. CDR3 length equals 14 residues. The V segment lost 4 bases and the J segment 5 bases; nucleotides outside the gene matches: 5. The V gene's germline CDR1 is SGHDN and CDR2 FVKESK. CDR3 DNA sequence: TGTGCCAGCAGCCTGTGGCGGGAGCACAATGAGCAGTTCTTC. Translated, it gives CASSLWREHNEQFF.

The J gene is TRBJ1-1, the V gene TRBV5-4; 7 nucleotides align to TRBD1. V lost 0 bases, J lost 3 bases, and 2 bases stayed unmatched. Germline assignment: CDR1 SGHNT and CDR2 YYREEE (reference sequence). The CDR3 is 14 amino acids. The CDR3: CASSLVTGYTEAFF. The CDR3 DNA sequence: TGTGCCAGCAGCTTGGTGACAGGGTACACTGAAGCTTTCTTT.

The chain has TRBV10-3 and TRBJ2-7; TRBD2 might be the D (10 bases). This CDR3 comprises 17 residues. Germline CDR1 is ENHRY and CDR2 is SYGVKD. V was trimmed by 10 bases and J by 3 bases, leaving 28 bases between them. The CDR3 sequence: CASSDRGRTSGNYEQYF. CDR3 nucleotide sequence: TGTGCCAGTTCGGACAGGGGTAGGACTAGCGGTAACTACGAGCAGTACTTC.

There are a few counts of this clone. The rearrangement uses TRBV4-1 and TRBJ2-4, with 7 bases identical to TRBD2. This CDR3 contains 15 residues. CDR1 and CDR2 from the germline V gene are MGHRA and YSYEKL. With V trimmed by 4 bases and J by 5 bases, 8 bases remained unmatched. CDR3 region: CASSLQRDPQNIQYF. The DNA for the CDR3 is TGCGCCAGCAGCCTCCAGCGGGACCCCCAAAACATTCAGTACTTC.

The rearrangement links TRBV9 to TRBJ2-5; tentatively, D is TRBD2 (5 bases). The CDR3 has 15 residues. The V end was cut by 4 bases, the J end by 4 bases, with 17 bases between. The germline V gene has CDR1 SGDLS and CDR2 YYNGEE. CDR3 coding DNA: TGTGCCAGCAGCAACAGCGGAACCCTGGGAGAGACCCAGTACTTC. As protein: CASSNSGTLGETQYF. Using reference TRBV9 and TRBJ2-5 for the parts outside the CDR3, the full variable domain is DSGVTQTPKHLITATGQRVTLRCSPRSGDLSVYWYQQSLDQGLQFLIQYYNGEERAKGNILERFSAQQFPDLHSELNLSSLELGDSALYFCASSNSGTLGETQYFGPGTRLLVL.

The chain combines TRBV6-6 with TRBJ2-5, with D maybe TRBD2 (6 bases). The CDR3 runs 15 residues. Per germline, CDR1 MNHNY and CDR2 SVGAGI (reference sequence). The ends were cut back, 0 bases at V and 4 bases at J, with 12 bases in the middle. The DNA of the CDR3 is TGTGCCAGCAGTTACTCGGAGGGTCGGGTAGAGACCCAGTACTTC. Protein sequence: CASSYSEGRVETQYF.

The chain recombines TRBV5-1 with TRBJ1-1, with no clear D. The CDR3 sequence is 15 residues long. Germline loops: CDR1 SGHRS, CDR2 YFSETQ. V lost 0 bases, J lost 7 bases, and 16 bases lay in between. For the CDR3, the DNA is TGCGCCAGCAGCTTGGAGGAGGCCACGGGCGGTGAAGCTTTCTTT. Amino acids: CASSLEEATGGEAFF.

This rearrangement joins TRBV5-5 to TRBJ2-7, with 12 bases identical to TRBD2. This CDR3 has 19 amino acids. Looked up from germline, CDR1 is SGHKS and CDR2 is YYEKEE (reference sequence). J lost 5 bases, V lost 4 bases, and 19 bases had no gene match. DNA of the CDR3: TGTGCCAGCAGCAAGAGGGGGGGGCTAGCGGGAGGGTCGGACGACGAGCAGTACGTC. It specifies CASSKRGGLAGGSDDEQYV.

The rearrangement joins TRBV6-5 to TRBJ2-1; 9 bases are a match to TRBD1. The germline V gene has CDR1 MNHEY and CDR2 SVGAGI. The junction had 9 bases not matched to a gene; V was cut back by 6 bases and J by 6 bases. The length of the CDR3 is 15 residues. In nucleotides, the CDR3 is TGTGCCAGCAGGTCAACAGGGGGCCTGCTCAATGAGCAGTTCTTC. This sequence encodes CASRSTGGLLNEQFF.

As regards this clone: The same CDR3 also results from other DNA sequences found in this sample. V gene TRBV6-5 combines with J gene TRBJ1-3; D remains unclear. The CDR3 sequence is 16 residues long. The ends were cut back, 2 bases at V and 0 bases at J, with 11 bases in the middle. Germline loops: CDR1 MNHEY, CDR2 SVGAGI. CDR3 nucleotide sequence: TGTGCCAGCAGTTACGGAGGGTCCTACTCTGGAAACACCATATATTTT. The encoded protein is CASSYGGSYSGNTIYF.

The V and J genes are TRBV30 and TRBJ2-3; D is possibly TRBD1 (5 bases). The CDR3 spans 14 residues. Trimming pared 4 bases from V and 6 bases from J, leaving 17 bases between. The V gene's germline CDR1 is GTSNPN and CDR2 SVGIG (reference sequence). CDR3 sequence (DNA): TGTGCCTGGACCATGGGGCTAGGAGACGATACGCAGTATTTT. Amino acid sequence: CAWTMGLGDDTQYF.

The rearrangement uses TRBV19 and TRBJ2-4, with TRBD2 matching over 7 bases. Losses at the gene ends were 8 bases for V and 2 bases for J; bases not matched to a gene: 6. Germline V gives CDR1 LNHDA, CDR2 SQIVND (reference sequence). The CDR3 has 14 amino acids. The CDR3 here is CASRRGESKNIQYF. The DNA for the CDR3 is TGTGCCAGTCGCCGGGGGGAGTCCAAAAACATTCAGTACTTC.

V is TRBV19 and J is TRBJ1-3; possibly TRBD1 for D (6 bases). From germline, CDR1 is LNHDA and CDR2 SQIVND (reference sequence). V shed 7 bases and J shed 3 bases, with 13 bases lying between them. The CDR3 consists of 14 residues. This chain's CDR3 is CASKEGGFGNTIYF. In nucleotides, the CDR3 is TGTGCCAGTAAAGAGGGGGGGTTTGGAAACACCATATATTTT.

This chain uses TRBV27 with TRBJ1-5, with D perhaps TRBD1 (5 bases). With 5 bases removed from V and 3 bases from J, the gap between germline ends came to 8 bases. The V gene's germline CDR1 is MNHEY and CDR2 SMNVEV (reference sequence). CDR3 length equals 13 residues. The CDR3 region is CASSPGFNQPQHF. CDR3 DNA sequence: TGTGCCAGCAGTCCAGGGTTCAATCAGCCCCAGCATTTT.

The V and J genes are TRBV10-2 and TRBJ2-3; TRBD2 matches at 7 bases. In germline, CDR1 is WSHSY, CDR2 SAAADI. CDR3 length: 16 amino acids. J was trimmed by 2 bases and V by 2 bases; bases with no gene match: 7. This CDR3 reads CASSEGRGRFTDTQYF. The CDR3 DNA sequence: TGCGCCAGCAGTGAGGGGCGCGGGAGATTCACAGATACGCAGTATTTT.

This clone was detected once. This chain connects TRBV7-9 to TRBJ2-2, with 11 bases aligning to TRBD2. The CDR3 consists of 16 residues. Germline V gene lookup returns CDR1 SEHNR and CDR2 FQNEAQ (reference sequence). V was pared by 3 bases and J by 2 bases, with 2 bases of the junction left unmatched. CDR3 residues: CASSFGTSGNTGELFF. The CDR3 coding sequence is TGTGCCAGCAGCTTTGGGACTAGCGGAAACACCGGGGAGCTGTTTTTT.

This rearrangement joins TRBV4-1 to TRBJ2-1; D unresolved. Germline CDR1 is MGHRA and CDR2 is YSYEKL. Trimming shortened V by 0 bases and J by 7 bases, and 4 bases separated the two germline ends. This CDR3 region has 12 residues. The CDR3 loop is CASSQDSNEQFF. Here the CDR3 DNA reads TGCGCCAGCAGCCAAGACTCGAATGAGCAGTTCTTC.

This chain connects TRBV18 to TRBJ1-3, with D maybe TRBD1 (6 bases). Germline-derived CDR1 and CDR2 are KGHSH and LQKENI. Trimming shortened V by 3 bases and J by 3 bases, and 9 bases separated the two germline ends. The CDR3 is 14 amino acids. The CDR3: CASSPADSGNTIYF. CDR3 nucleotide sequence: TGTGCCAGCTCACCGGCGGACAGTGGAAACACCATATATTTT.

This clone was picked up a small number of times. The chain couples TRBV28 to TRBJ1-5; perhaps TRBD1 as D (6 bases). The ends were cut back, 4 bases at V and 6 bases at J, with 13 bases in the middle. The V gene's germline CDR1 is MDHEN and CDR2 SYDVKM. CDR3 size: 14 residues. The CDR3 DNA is TGTGCCAGCAGTTCCTCCCACAGGGTTCAGCCCCAGCATTTT. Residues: CASSSSHRVQPQHF.

The CDR3 DNA follows: TGTGCCAGCAGCGGAGGACAGGGGACGGGCTACACCTTC. Translating gives CASSGGQGTGYTF. The chain uses TRBV7-3 and TRBJ1-2; 9 bases are shared with TRBD1. The germline CDR1 and CDR2 sequences are SGHTA and FQGTGA. The J segment lost 8 bases and the V segment lost 5 bases, leaving 6 bases of the junction unmatched. The CDR3 is made up of 13 amino acids.